What follows describes a single TCR beta chain. No antigen is known for it. The data belong to a study of long-term antiretroviral therapy in people with HIV. The CDR3 length is 12 residues. V lost 4 bases, J lost 2 bases, and 4 bases lay in between. CDR1 is SGHDT and CDR2 is YYEEEE in the germline V gene. Findings and caveats of the study: Although diversity increased after ART, it remained lower than in transplant donor controls. Repertoires with HIV possessed tighter CDR3 length spans than those of controls.

Survey level was the resolution at which the v3.0 immunoSEQ assay ran. Each sample aimed for roughly 40,000-50,000 sequenced T-cell genomes. Libraries were prepared by immunoSEQ multiplex PCR; TCRdb keeps only in-frame clonotypes and omits some of them. This table holds roughly 28,000 clones, about 77% found once. The genes are TRBV5-6 and TRBJ1-5; D gene uncertain. This sample comprised unsorted PBMCs, obtained 1.5 years before starting antiretroviral therapy. The clonotype originates from a man between 18 and 35 years old with HIV. The CDR3 DNA follows: TGTGCCAGCAGCAACGGCAATCAGCCCCAGCATTTT. Its translation: CASSNGNQPQHF.